This entry features one T cell receptor beta chain sequence. It lacks a known antigen. The input lacks base qualities; no much larger clone sits a single base away. The sample is drawn from a study of CD8 T cells in Susac syndrome (dated 2019 in TCRdb). For the study in its entirety: Of the Susac syndrome patients who were sequenced, about 6 had clinically active disease and eight were in clinical remission. Whether CD8+ T cell activation and differentiation in Susac syndrome was antigen driven was tested using repertoire sequencing. Susac syndrome patients were therapy-naive, on corticosteroids (some also receiving IVIg), or on IVIg alone at blood withdrawal. The paper as a whole reports these results and caveats: The CD4+ T cell repertoire of patients with Susac syndrome showed no detectable clonal expansion. The study acknowledged that relatively few individuals were included in the TCR sequencing and HLA analysis.

High-throughput TCR beta sequencing profiled peripheral blood CD8+ and CD4+ T cells from healthy donors, Susac syndrome patients and multiple sclerosis patients. The Susac syndrome patients fulfilled recently defined diagnostic criteria for either definite or probable disease. CD8+ TEMRA cells were enriched by FACS, while bulk CD8+ and CD4+ T cells were purified by magnetic negative isolation. Blood was collected in EDTA tubes and processed within 24 hours, with PBMCs isolated through density gradient centrifugation. PBMCs intended for TCR sequencing were cryopreserved in liquid nitrogen and were subsequently thawed in a 37 degrees C water bath. The sorted or isolated CD4+, CD8+ and CD8+ TEMRA cells had a purity of 90% or higher. CDR1 and CDR2 are drawn from the germline V gene (reference sequence): LNHDA, SQIVND. From cysteine to phenylalanine, the CDR3 is 16 amino acids long. The retained sequence is limited to the CDR3, 48 bases, with the frame set at the first base. V and J lose 2 bases and 0 bases, and a span of 13 bases separates them.

RNA was extracted using the RNeasy kit, and 0.5 to 1 microgram was reverse transcribed with random hexamers. The immunoSEQ multiplex PCR assay, which covers 54 Vbeta and 13 Jbeta segments, was used to amplify TCR beta CDR3 regions. PCR amplification bias was corrected using a synthetic template baseline for primer optimization and computational correction. Under the source paper's analysis protocol: Reads were annotated to V, D and J genes according to IMGT and were analyzed with immunoSEQ Analyzer, with only productive sequences retained. Clonality was calculated as one minus the Shannon entropy normalized by log2 of the number of productive unique sequences. For each patient and control, public and private clones were evaluated among the 100 most prevalent clones. Clones were defined as Susac-specific if absent from the healthy and MS cohorts, from around 1,000 published viral clones and from other ImmuneACCESS disease sequences. The raw public reads went through TCRdb reprocessing: fastp at Q25, MiXCR clone calling, in-frame beta chains kept. Under each unique CDR3 protein, matching rows form one entry showing the most common genes and DNA. The V and J calls and clone size are TCRdb's, not the authors'. For this sample there are roughly 150,000 distinct CDR3 sequences; around 96% appear just once. The ten largest make up roughly 0.16% of the sample.

Input material: CD4+ T cells from PBMCs. The chain joins TRBV19 to TRBJ1-1, with TRBD1 tentatively as D gene (5 bases match). The clonotype originates from a human donor with Susac syndrome. The CDR3 loop reads CASSIKADSLNTEAFF. The nucleotide sequence reads as follows: TGTGCCAGTAGTATAAAGGCTGACAGCTTGAACACTGAAGCTTTCTTT. Beyond the CDR3, the reference TRBV19 and TRBJ1-1 genes provide the residues; the full variable domain reads: DGGITQSPKYLFRKEGQNVTLSCEQNLNHDAMYWYRQDPGQGLRLIYYSQIVNDFQKGDIAEGYSVSREKKESFPLTVTSAQKNPTAFYLCASSIKADSLNTEAFFGQGTRLTVV.